This is a list of T cell receptor beta chains from one sample in a study of naive and memory T cell subsets. Each CDR3 protein gets one entry after TCRdb re-called the UMI-ligation and nested PCR reads with MiXCR. In the table there are approximately 82,000 distinct CDR3 sequences, roughly 7% of which are singletons. Sequencing was performed on central memory CD4+ T cells from blood. These receptors came from a human donor in good health. The CDR3 runs from the conserved cysteine through the conserved F or W. Fields, in order: CDR3 DNA, CDR3 protein, V gene, clone size, J gene, D gene. D genes are given only for firm matches. Clone size is stated in some rows and not others, as once, few, many or a class when expanded.

CDR3 DNA: TGTGCCAGCAGCTTGGTGGACAGGTACACTGAAGCTTTCTTT
CDR3 protein: CASSLVDRYTEAFF
V gene: TRBV5-6
clone size: many
J gene: TRBJ1-1
D gene: TRBD1

CDR3 DNA: TGTGCCAGCAGTTACCCCCCTCACCCAGGGGGTCGGTACGAGCAGTACTTC
CDR3 protein: CASSYPPHPGGRYEQYF
V gene: TRBV28
clone size: few
J gene: TRBJ2-7
D gene: TRBD1

CDR3 DNA: TGCAGTGCAGGGCGGAAACCGGGCACTGAAGCTTTCTTT
CDR3 protein: CSAGRKPGTEAFF
V gene: TRBV20-1
clone size: many
J gene: TRBJ1-1
D gene: .

CDR3 DNA: TGTGCCAGCAGCACTAACAGGGAAAACATTCAGTACTTC
CDR3 protein: CASSTNRENIQYF
V gene: TRBV5-4
clone size: .
J gene: TRBJ2-4
D gene: .

CDR3 DNA: TGTGCCAGCAGTGCGGGACAGTCCAATCAGCCCCAGCATTTT
CDR3 protein: CASSAGQSNQPQHF
V gene: TRBV28
clone size: many
J gene: TRBJ1-5
D gene: TRBD1

CDR3 DNA: TGCAGTGCGAATACAGATTCTAATTCACCCCTCCACTTT
CDR3 protein: CSANTDSNSPLHF
V gene: TRBV20-1
clone size: many
J gene: TRBJ1-6
D gene: .

CDR3 DNA: TGTGCCAGCAGTATTTCCTCAGTCGTACTCCTAGGGAGCACTGAAGCTTTCTTT
CDR3 protein: CASSISSVVLLGSTEAFF
V gene: TRBV12-3/TRBV12-4
clone size: many
J gene: TRBJ1-1
D gene: .

CDR3 DNA: TGTGCCAGCAGTGAAAAGGGCCGAAGAGCGGGAGGAGAGACCCAGTACTTC
CDR3 protein: CASSEKGRRAGGETQYF
V gene: TRBV6-1
clone size: few
J gene: TRBJ2-5
D gene: TRBD2

CDR3 DNA: TGTGCCAGCACCGCACGGCAGGTCGGTAAGAATGAGCAGTTCTTC
CDR3 protein: CASTARQVGKNEQFF
V gene: TRBV28
clone size: few
J gene: TRBJ2-1
D gene: .

CDR3 DNA: TGTGCCAGCAGCGCAAACGCGGGGAGAAGAGCTTTCTTT
CDR3 protein: CASSANAGRRAFF
V gene: TRBV27
clone size: .
J gene: TRBJ1-1
D gene: .

CDR3 DNA: TGTGCCAGCAGTCCGGACAGCGGAAGCCCTGGCTACACCTTC
CDR3 protein: CASSPDSGSPGYTF
V gene: TRBV27
clone size: many
J gene: TRBJ1-2
D gene: .

CDR3 DNA: TGTGCCAGCAGCCAAGTTACCAGCACTGAAGCTTTCTTT
CDR3 protein: CASSQVTSTEAFF
V gene: TRBV4-2
clone size: many
J gene: TRBJ1-1
D gene: .

CDR3 DNA: TGTGCCAGCAGCACCGGACTAGCGGGAAGCACCGGGGAGCTGTTTTTT
CDR3 protein: CASSTGLAGSTGELFF
V gene: TRBV5-4
clone size: .
J gene: TRBJ2-2
D gene: TRBD2

CDR3 DNA: TGTGCCAGCACAACCGGGGCATTATCCTACGAGCAGTACTTC
CDR3 protein: CASTTGALSYEQYF
V gene: TRBV6-6
clone size: many
J gene: TRBJ2-7
D gene: .

CDR3 DNA: TGTGCCAGCAGCCCGGGACTAGCGGGAGGGCACACCGGGGAGCTGTTTTTT
CDR3 protein: CASSPGLAGGHTGELFF
V gene: TRBV5-6
clone size: few
J gene: TRBJ2-2
D gene: TRBD2

CDR3 DNA: TGTGCCAGTAGTTGGGACGGCGGGGGAACGGGCGAGCAGTACTTC
CDR3 protein: CASSWDGGGTGEQYF
V gene: TRBV19
clone size: .
J gene: TRBJ2-7
D gene: TRBD2

CDR3 DNA: TGTGCCAGCAGCCCAGCGAGGAGGACAGGGCGGAATGAGCAGTTCTTC
CDR3 protein: CASSPARRTGRNEQFF
V gene: TRBV14
clone size: few
J gene: TRBJ2-1
D gene: TRBD1

CDR3 DNA: TGTGCCAGCAGCTCCCGTTTTGGTCCTCCAGATACGCAGTATTTT
CDR3 protein: CASSSRFGPPDTQYF
V gene: TRBV7-2
clone size: medium-sized
J gene: TRBJ2-3
D gene: .

CDR3 DNA: TGTGCCAGCAGACAGGGACAGGGGCTTGGCTACACCTTC
CDR3 protein: CASRQGQGLGYTF
V gene: TRBV12-3/TRBV12-4
clone size: many
J gene: TRBJ1-2
D gene: TRBD1

CDR3 DNA: TGTGCCAGCAGTGAAGGGGTTGGTCCTCCGACGGATACGCAGTATTTT
CDR3 protein: CASSEGVGPPTDTQYF
V gene: TRBV2
clone size: .
J gene: TRBJ2-3
D gene: .

CDR3 DNA: TGTGCCAGCAGCTTATCGATAGCGGGGGTGAGCTCCTACAATGAGCAGTTCTTC
CDR3 protein: CASSLSIAGVSSYNEQFF
V gene: TRBV11-1
clone size: many
J gene: TRBJ2-1
D gene: TRBD2

CDR3 DNA: TGTGCCAGCAGACGAGGCCAAAGAAGTGTGGGGACTGAAGCTTTCTTT
CDR3 protein: CASRRGQRSVGTEAFF
V gene: TRBV13
clone size: few
J gene: TRBJ1-1
D gene: .

CDR3 DNA: TGCAGCGTTGAAACAACTGGGATTTACTCTGGAAACACCATATATTTT
CDR3 protein: CSVETTGIYSGNTIYF
V gene: TRBV29-1
clone size: many
J gene: TRBJ1-3
D gene: .

CDR3 DNA: TGCAGTGGCCAGGAGCGGCCGGGATACAATGAGCAGTTCTTC
CDR3 protein: CSGQERPGYNEQFF
V gene: TRBV20-1
clone size: few
J gene: TRBJ2-1
D gene: .

CDR3 DNA: TGTGCTAGTGGTCGCGGGACAACGAACACTGAAGCTTTCTTT
CDR3 protein: CASGRGTTNTEAFF
V gene: TRBV12-5
clone size: many
J gene: TRBJ1-1
D gene: .

CDR3 DNA: TGTGCCAGCAGTGTCGGTTTCCGCAATGAGCAGTTCTTC
CDR3 protein: CASSVGFRNEQFF
V gene: TRBV6-6
clone size: many
J gene: TRBJ2-1
D gene: .

CDR3 DNA: TGTGCCAGCAGCCCGAGGGGGTCAGGGGGGTATGGCAATCAGCCCCAGCATTTT
CDR3 protein: CASSPRGSGGYGNQPQHF
V gene: TRBV28
clone size: .
J gene: TRBJ1-5
D gene: TRBD1

CDR3 DNA: TGCAGCACATCCTCCCCAGCGGGAGATGGAGAGCAGTACTTC
CDR3 protein: CSTSSPAGDGEQYF
V gene: TRBV29-1
clone size: few
J gene: TRBJ2-7
D gene: TRBD2

CDR3 DNA: TGTGCCAGCAGTGCCCAGAGAAATGAAAAACTGTTTTTT
CDR3 protein: CASSAQRNEKLFF
V gene: TRBV12-3/TRBV12-4
clone size: many
J gene: TRBJ1-4
D gene: .

CDR3 DNA: TGTGCCAGCAGCTCCAAGGCGAAGGAGGGTGGCTACACCTTC
CDR3 protein: CASSSKAKEGGYTF
V gene: TRBV5-4
clone size: .
J gene: TRBJ1-2
D gene: .

CDR3 DNA: TGCGCCAGCAGCCAAGTTCCGGGAGGGGTAGAAGCTTTCTTT
CDR3 protein: CASSQVPGGVEAFF
V gene: TRBV4-3
clone size: many
J gene: TRBJ1-1
D gene: .

CDR3 DNA: TGCAGTGCTAGGACTAGCGGGAGCACCGGGGAGCTGTTTTTT
CDR3 protein: CSARTSGSTGELFF
V gene: TRBV20-1
clone size: few
J gene: TRBJ2-2
D gene: TRBD2

CDR3 DNA: TGTGCCAGCTCACAGGACAGGGGCGAAACAGAAGCTTTCTTT
CDR3 protein: CASSQDRGETEAFF
V gene: TRBV18
clone size: .
J gene: TRBJ1-1
D gene: TRBD1

CDR3 DNA: TGTGCTAGTGGTTTCCCCCCTCCTGGGACAGCCCGGGACGAGCAGTACTTC
CDR3 protein: CASGFPPPGTARDEQYF
V gene: TRBV12-5
clone size: many
J gene: TRBJ2-7
D gene: TRBD1

CDR3 DNA: TGTGCCAGCAGTCCGTTTCCGGGACTAGGCTCCTACAATGAGCAGTTCTTC
CDR3 protein: CASSPFPGLGSYNEQFF
V gene: TRBV6-5
clone size: .
J gene: TRBJ2-1
D gene: TRBD2

CDR3 DNA: TGTGCCAGCAGCAACTTCAAAGGGACTACTAACACTGAAGCTTTCTTT
CDR3 protein: CASSNFKGTTNTEAFF
V gene: TRBV3-1
clone size: many
J gene: TRBJ1-1
D gene: .

CDR3 DNA: TGTGCCAGCAGCGTAGCGGTAAGCTCCTACAATGAGCAGTTCTTC
CDR3 protein: CASSVAVSSYNEQFF
V gene: TRBV7-6
clone size: .
J gene: TRBJ2-1
D gene: .

CDR3 DNA: TGTGCCAGCAGCTGGGGGGACTCCCTCACTTACACCTTC
CDR3 protein: CASSWGDSLTYTF
V gene: TRBV5-4
clone size: few
J gene: TRBJ1-2
D gene: .

CDR3 DNA: TGTGCCTGGACCGCGACAGCCAGGGGCACTGAAGCTTTCTTT
CDR3 protein: CAWTATARGTEAFF
V gene: TRBV30
clone size: few
J gene: TRBJ1-1
D gene: .

CDR3 DNA: TGTGCCAGCAGTAACAGGGGCTACGAGCAGTACTTC
CDR3 protein: CASSNRGYEQYF
V gene: TRBV11-1
clone size: .
J gene: TRBJ2-7
D gene: TRBD1

CDR3 DNA: TGTGCCTGGGCTTTGAGGGGCAGCGCTAGGGATCAGCCCCAGCATTTT
CDR3 protein: CAWALRGSARDQPQHF
V gene: TRBV30
clone size: .
J gene: TRBJ1-5
D gene: .

CDR3 DNA: TGCAGCGGGGGGGGAGGGACCGTGAACACTGAAGCTTTCTTT
CDR3 protein: CSGGGGTVNTEAFF
V gene: TRBV29-1
clone size: .
J gene: TRBJ1-1
D gene: .

CDR3 DNA: TGTGCCAGCAGCCCGACAAGCAGCTATGGCTACACCTTC
CDR3 protein: CASSPTSSYGYTF
V gene: TRBV7-2
clone size: many
J gene: TRBJ1-2
D gene: .

CDR3 DNA: TGTGCCAGCAGTGCCAGGGTCGCAAATACAGGGTACGAGCAGTACTTC
CDR3 protein: CASSARVANTGYEQYF
V gene: TRBV12-3/TRBV12-4
clone size: few
J gene: TRBJ2-7
D gene: .

CDR3 DNA: TGCGCCAGCAGCCAAGATCGGCTTGGAGGAAGCTCCTACAATGAGCAGTTCTTC
CDR3 protein: CASSQDRLGGSSYNEQFF
V gene: TRBV4-3
clone size: .
J gene: TRBJ2-1
D gene: .

CDR3 DNA: TGTGCCACCGCCCCCGGATTCACAGATACGCAGTATTTT
CDR3 protein: CATAPGFTDTQYF
V gene: TRBV24-1
clone size: few
J gene: TRBJ2-3
D gene: .

CDR3 DNA: TGTGCCAGCAGCCAGGTCAAGGACGGTTACAATGAGCAGTTCTTC
CDR3 protein: CASSQVKDGYNEQFF
V gene: TRBV14
clone size: few
J gene: TRBJ2-1
D gene: .

CDR3 DNA: TGTGCCAGCAGCATACAATCTGGAAACACCATATATTTT
CDR3 protein: CASSIQSGNTIYF
V gene: TRBV7-2
clone size: many
J gene: TRBJ1-3
D gene: .

CDR3 DNA: TGCGCCAGCAGCCAGAACACGGGGCCTAACTATGGCTACACCTTC
CDR3 protein: CASSQNTGPNYGYTF
V gene: TRBV5-1
clone size: .
J gene: TRBJ1-2
D gene: .

CDR3 DNA: TGTGCCAGCAGTTTATTTGGGACTTCCCTCACAGATACGCAGTATTTT
CDR3 protein: CASSLFGTSLTDTQYF
V gene: TRBV27
clone size: many
J gene: TRBJ2-3
D gene: .

CDR3 DNA: TGTGCCAGCAGCTTAAACGCCAGGGATGAGCAGTTCTTC
CDR3 protein: CASSLNARDEQFF
V gene: TRBV7-2
clone size: many
J gene: TRBJ2-1
D gene: .

CDR3 DNA: TGTGCCAGCAGCCAAGATACTGCTAGCGGGGACCAGGAGACCCAGTACTTC
CDR3 protein: CASSQDTASGDQETQYF
V gene: TRBV4-2
clone size: once
J gene: TRBJ2-5
D gene: TRBD2